This T cell receptor (beta chain) emerged from a study of tumor-infiltrating lymphocytes in oesophageal squamous cell carcinoma. From the PCR reads, TCRdb called clonotypes with MiXCR, one entry per CDR3 protein. The sample lists around 12,000 distinct CDR3 sequences, approximately 47% occurring once. The CDR3 totals 14 residues. Germline CDR1 is SGHAT and CDR2 is FQNNGV. The chain employs TRBV11-2 and TRBJ2-1; 9 bases align to TRBD1. The closer fit of TRBJ2-7 to the DNA end suggests the J call may be wrong. The receptor was derived from a male donor with esophageal squamous cell carcinoma. The sample comprised normal esophageal tissue next to the tumor. CDR3 DNA sequence: TGTGCCAGCAGCTGGGGACAGGGTCAAGATACGCAGTACTTC. Its translation is CASSWGQGQDTQYF.